Presented here are 5 T cell receptor beta chains from one specimen sequenced in a study of vaccination and CD4 T cells after COVID-19. Time point reported: late sampling 161 to 241 days after vaccination in a few convalescent patients. As for treatment: approximately nine-day PBMC culture with coronavirus spike peptide pools or control peptides (ViraFEST assay). Their specific antigens are unknown. With the Oncomine TCR Beta short-read assay, DNA from cultured CD4+ T cells was sequenced. TCRdb processed the PCR reads anew with MiXCR; each CDR3 protein has one entry. The data contain tens of thousands of distinct CDR3 sequences, approximately 28% of them singletons. Sequencing used CD4+ T cells from blood, cultured in vitro, obtained about 7 months after SARS-CoV-2 vaccination. Receptors were obtained from a human donor who had recovered from COVID-19.

The sample holds many counts of this clonotype. This sequence joins TRBV7-8 and TRBJ2-1; no clear D. Germline CDR1 is SGHVS and CDR2 is FQNEAQ. The CDR3 sequence is 16 residues long. V dropped 2 bases and J dropped 5 bases, with 16 bases sitting between them. The CDR3 protein is CASSLYVRWAHNEQFF. The DNA of the CDR3 is TGTGCCAGCAGCTTATACGTCCGTTGGGCTCACAATGAGCAGTTCTTC. The whole variable domain, remainder taken from reference TRBV7-8 and TRBJ2-1, is GAGVSQSPRYKVAKRGQDVALRCDPISGHVSLFWYQQALGQGPEFLTYFQNEAQLDKSGLPSDRFFAERPEGSVSTLKIQRTQQEDSAVYLCASSLYVRWAHNEQFFGPGTRLTVL.

This chain connects TRBV5-4 to TRBJ2-5, with 9 bases lining up with TRBD1. Germline CDR1 reads SGHNT; CDR2 reads YYREEE (reference sequence). V was clipped by 4 bases and J by 5 bases; unmatched bases: 9. This CDR3 has 15 amino acids. The CDR3 loop reads CASSTAGTGRETQYF. DNA of the CDR3: TGTGCCAGCAGCACCGCCGGGACAGGGAGGGAGACCCAGTACTTC.

By sample fraction, this clonotype is medium-sized. The rearrangement links TRBV7-2 to TRBJ2-5; TRBD1 agrees at 9 bases. The V gene end was trimmed by 4 bases and the J gene end by 9 bases; junction bases not matched to a gene: 6. The CDR3 covers 13 residues. CDR1 is SGHTA, CDR2 FQGNSA, per germline. The CDR3 reads CASSYDRGEAQYF. The CDR3 DNA is TGTGCCAGCAGCTACGACAGGGGGGAGGCCCAGTACTTC.

This clonotype was seen a handful of times. This rearrangement joins TRBV20-1 to TRBJ2-1; 14 nucleotides match TRBD2. Germline-derived CDR1 and CDR2 are DFQATT and SNEGSKA (reference sequence). CDR3 length: 15 residues. Trimming took 3 bases from V and 9 from J; bases not matched to a gene: 7. The chain's CDR3 is CSARIGTSGSPEQFF. Here the CDR3 DNA reads TGCAGTGCTAGGATTGGGACTAGCGGGAGTCCTGAGCAGTTCTTC.

This clonotype occurred a few times. The chain uses TRBV20-1 and TRBJ2-1; 9 positions match TRBD2. The CDR3 runs to 13 residues. In germline, CDR1 is DFQATT, CDR2 SNEGSKA (reference sequence). J was trimmed by 7 bases and V by 4 bases; bases with no gene match: 5. CDR3 DNA: TGCAGTGCTAAGGAACTAGCGGGTAATGAGCAGTTCTTC. Protein: CSAKELAGNEQFF.